This TCR beta chain was sequenced in a study of blood T cell repertoires in COVID-19. About the research overall: COVID-19 samples, acute and convalescent, were from the United States, Italy and Spain. T cells, B-cell-depleted T cells, or PBMCs supplied cDNA or gDNA.

Between the trimmed V and J ends, which lost 0 bases and 8 bases, there was a span of 17 bases. CDR1 and CDR2 (germline): SGDLS, YYNGEE. This CDR3 spans 15 amino acids. As handled by the study authors: Reference gene primer amplification gave nucleated cell count estimates. This table comes from immunoSEQ multiplex PCR, and its TCRdb copy is limited to in-frame clones, with some not included. Clonal size and the V and J genes are those of that table, whereas D and trimming came from the DNA. The table has about 210,000 clones, around 89% seen once. This TCR was recovered from a woman aged 35 to 49 with acute or convalescent COVID-19. The chain couples TRBV9 to TRBJ1-2; tentatively, D is TRBD1 (6 bases). The sample consisted of peripheral blood. The DNA of the CDR3 is TGTGCCAGCAGCGTAGGAGGGACATTTAAACAAGGCTACACCTTC. This sequence encodes CASSVGGTFKQGYTF.